These 15 T cell receptor beta chains originate from one sample sequenced in a study of a mutant IDH1 vaccine in newly diagnosed glioma. The assay was immunoSEQ multiplex PCR, and TCRdb's table has in-frame clones only and misses some. The sample records around 99,000 clones, 80% being singletons. Time point indicated: baseline, week 1 (first vaccination visit). The sample's treatment: pre-vaccination baseline after standard-of-care therapy. Sequencing was performed on PBMCs, taken from a glioma patient treated with radiotherapy, temozolomide or both. The receptors come from a middle-aged man with glioma.

The chain combines TRBV4-3 with TRBJ2-7; D is unresolved. The CDR3 contains 15 residues. Germline CDR1 and CDR2: LGHNA and YSLEER. The germline V and J ends were trimmed by 5 bases and 0 bases, with 14 bases remaining between them. CDR3 sequence: CASSSETGDSYEQYF. The CDR3 DNA is TGCGCCAGCAGCTCCGAGACGGGCGACTCCTACGAGCAGTACTTC.

V gene TRBV7-2 combines with J gene TRBJ2-7; 8 bases align to TRBD1. The CDR3 consists of 15 residues. The V and J ends lost 5 bases and 5 bases, in that order; junction bases with no gene match: 11. Per the germline V gene, CDR1 is SGHTA and CDR2 is FQGNSA. The DNA for the CDR3 is TGTGCCAGCAGCAAAACGTTGGACAGGGTCCACGAGCAGTACTTC. Protein sequence: CASSKTLDRVHEQYF.

The chain joins TRBV5-1 to TRBJ2-7; the D is unclear. CDR3 length: 14 amino acids. Trimming took off 4 bases at V and 3 bases at J, with 14 bases between the two ends. The V gene's germline CDR1 is SGHRS and CDR2 YFSETQ. The CDR3 bases are TGCGCCAGCAGCCCGTCGGGCAAAGGCTACGAGCAGTACTTC. It yields the protein CASSPSGKGYEQYF.

The V and J genes are TRBV5-1 and TRBJ2-2, with D hard to call. Germline CDR1 and CDR2: SGHRS and YFSETQ. The CDR3 is 12 amino acids. V was shortened by 0 bases and J by 9 bases, with 6 bases between the two germline ends. CDR3 protein: CASSLEGRELFF. As DNA, the CDR3 is TGCGCCAGCAGCTTGGAAGGAAGGGAGCTGTTTTTT.

The chain uses TRBV7-9 and TRBJ2-1, with 13 bases matching TRBD2. The CDR3 runs to 16 residues. The germline V gene has CDR1 SEHNR and CDR2 FQNEAQ (reference sequence). V shed 3 bases and J 9 bases; nucleotides not matched to a gene: 8. The CDR3, as DNA: TGTGCCAGCAGCTTGCCCGGACTAGCGGGAGTTACTGAGCAGTTCTTC. This gives the protein CASSLPGLAGVTEQFF. Full variable domain (rest looked up from reference TRBV7-9 and TRBJ2-1): DTGVSQNPRHKITKRGQNVTFRCDPISEHNRLYWYRQTLGQGPEFLTYFQNEAQLEKSRLLSDRFSAERPKGSFSTLEIQRTEQGDSAMYLCASSLPGLAGVTEQFFGPGTRLTVL.

The chain joins TRBV11-1 to TRBJ2-7; D uncertain. The CDR3 spans 15 residues. Germline lookup yields CDR1 SGHAT and CDR2 FQDESV (reference sequence). Trimming took off 2 bases at V and 2 bases at J, with 13 bases between the two ends. CDR3 coding DNA: TGTGCCAGCAGCTTAACCCCTGTCAGGACCTACGAGCAGTACTTC. This translates into CASSLTPVRTYEQYF.

The rearrangement uses TRBV2 and TRBJ2-3, with 10 positions matching TRBD1. After removal of 6 bases from V and 6 bases from J, the junction contained 9 bases not matched to a gene. Germline lookup yields CDR1 SNHLY and CDR2 FYNNEI. The CDR3 loop spans 15 amino acids. The CDR3 region is CASRKAGTGADTQYF. The CDR3 DNA reads TGTGCCAGCAGAAAGGCCGGGACAGGGGCCGATACGCAGTATTTT.

The chain has TRBV5-6 and TRBJ1-2; 8 bases map to TRBD1. CDR3 length: 15 amino acids. Germline-derived CDR1 and CDR2 are SGHDT and YYEEEE. V was clipped by 3 bases and J by 4 bases; unmatched bases: 8. The CDR3 bases are TGTGCCAGCAGCTCGGCGGACAGGGCACGCTATGGCTACACCTTC. Protein sequence: CASSSADRARYGYTF.

The gene calls are TRBV30 and TRBJ1-5; TRBD1 aligns across 7 bases. CDR1 GTSNPN and CDR2 SVGIG come from the germline V gene (reference sequence). The ends lost 2 bases at V and 2 bases at J; junction bases unmatched: 3. The CDR3 totals 14 residues. In DNA, the CDR3 is TGTGCCTGGAGTTGGACAGGTGGCAATCAGCCCCAGCATTTT. Translation: CAWSWTGGNQPQHF.

V is TRBV6-5 and J is TRBJ1-2, with 9 bases that match TRBD1. Trimming cost V 5 bases and J 2 bases; bases outside gene matches: 3. This CDR3 spans 14 amino acids. Germline CDR1 MNHEY, CDR2 SVGAGI. The DNA for the CDR3 is TGTGCCAGCAGTAACAGGGGGCGGAACTATGGCTACACCTTC. This sequence encodes CASSNRGRNYGYTF.

The V and J genes are TRBV27 and TRBJ2-7; TRBD2 matches 13 bases. With 2 bases clipped from V and 2 bases from J, the junction kept 12 bases outside the gene matches. The CDR3 runs to 19 residues. Germline loops: CDR1 MNHEY, CDR2 SMNVEV (reference sequence). CDR3 coding DNA: TGTGCCAGCAGTTTACGAGGACAGGGGACTAGCGGGGTACCCTACGAGCAGTACTTC. This translates into CASSLRGQGTSGVPYEQYF.

V is TRBV9 and J is TRBJ2-7; TRBD1 matches at 8 bases. Germline CDR1 and CDR2: SGDLS and YYNGEE. With V trimmed by 1 base and J by 7 bases, 7 bases remained unmatched. The CDR3 totals 14 residues. CDR3 loop: CASSVTRQGREQYF. The CDR3 DNA sequence: TGTGCCAGCAGCGTAACGAGACAGGGGAGAGAGCAGTACTTC.

This clone was detected only a few times. The chain recombines TRBV4-3 with TRBJ2-3; perhaps D is TRBD1 or TRBD2 (5 bases each). The CDR3 consists of 16 residues. V was shortened by 1 base and J by 5 bases, with 16 bases between the two germline ends. CDR1 and CDR2 (germline): LGHNA, YSLEER. The CDR3 is CASSQGGVLKRDTQYF. The CDR3 DNA reads as TGCGCCAGCAGCCAAGGAGGGGTGCTCAAGAGAGATACGCAGTATTTT.

About this clone itself: Other DNA sequences in this specimen translate into the identical CDR3. The V call is TRBV18, the J call TRBJ2-7; D call uncertain. The ends were cut back, 3 bases at V and 0 bases at J, with 6 bases in the middle. The CDR3 loop spans 13 amino acids. Germline lookup yields CDR1 KGHSH and CDR2 LQKENI. The CDR3 DNA sequence: TGTGCCAGCTCACCGGGCAGCTCCTACGAGCAGTACTTC. It encodes CASSPGSSYEQYF.

Only a few counts were recorded for this clone. This sequence joins TRBV7-2 and TRBJ1-1; tentative D call: TRBD1 (6 bases). The V end lost 0 bases, the J end lost 2 bases, and 10 bases lay between the germline ends. The germline V gene has CDR1 SGHTA and CDR2 FQGNSA. The CDR3 spans 15 residues. CDR3 amino acids: CASSLARGANTEAFF. The CDR3 DNA sequence: TGTGCCAGCAGCTTAGCGCGGGGGGCTAACACTGAAGCTTTCTTT.